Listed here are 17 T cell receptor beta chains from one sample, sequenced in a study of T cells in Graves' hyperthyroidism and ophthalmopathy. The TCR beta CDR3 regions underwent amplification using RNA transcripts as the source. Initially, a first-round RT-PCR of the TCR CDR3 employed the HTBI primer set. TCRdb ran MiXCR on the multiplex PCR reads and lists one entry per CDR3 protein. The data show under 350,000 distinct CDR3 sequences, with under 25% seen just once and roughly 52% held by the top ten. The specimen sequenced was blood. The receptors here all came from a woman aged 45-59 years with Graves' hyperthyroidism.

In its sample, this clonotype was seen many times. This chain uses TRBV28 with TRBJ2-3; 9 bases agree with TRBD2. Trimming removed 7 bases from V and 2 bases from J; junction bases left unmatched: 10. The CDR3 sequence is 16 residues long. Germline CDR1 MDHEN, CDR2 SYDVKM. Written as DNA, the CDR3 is TGTGCCAGCACTCAGGGAGCGGGAGGCCCCACAGATACGCAGTATTTT. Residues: CASTQGAGGPTDTQYF. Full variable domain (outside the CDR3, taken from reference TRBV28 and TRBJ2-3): DVKVTQSSRYLVKRTGEKVFLECVQDMDHENMFWYRQDPGLGLRLIYFSYDVKMKEKGDIPEGYSVSREKKERFSLILESASTNQTSMYLCASTQGAGGPTDTQYFGPGTRLTVL.

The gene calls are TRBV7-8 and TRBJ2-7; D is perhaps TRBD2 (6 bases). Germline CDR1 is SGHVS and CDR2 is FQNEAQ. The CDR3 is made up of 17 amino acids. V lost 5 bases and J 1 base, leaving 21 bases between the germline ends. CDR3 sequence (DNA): TGTGCCAGCAGCCCCACAGCTAGGGTAGCGGAATCCTACGAGCAGTACTTC. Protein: CASSPTARVAESYEQYF.

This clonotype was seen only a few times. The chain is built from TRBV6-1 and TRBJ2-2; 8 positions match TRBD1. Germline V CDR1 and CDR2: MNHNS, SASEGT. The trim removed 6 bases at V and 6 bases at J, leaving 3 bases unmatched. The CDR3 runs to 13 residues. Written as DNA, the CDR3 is TGTGCCAGCAGGCTGACAGGGGCCGGGGAGCTGTTTTTT. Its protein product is CASRLTGAGELFF.

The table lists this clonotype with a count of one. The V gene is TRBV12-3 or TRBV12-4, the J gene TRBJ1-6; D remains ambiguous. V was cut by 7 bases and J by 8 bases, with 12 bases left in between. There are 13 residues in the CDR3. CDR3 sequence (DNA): TGTGCCAGCATAGCCGGTGGGGATTCACCCCTCCACTTT. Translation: CASIAGGDSPLHF.

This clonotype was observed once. This CDR3 reads CASRRFSRDYGYTF. The CDR3 DNA follows: TGTGCCAGCCGACGATTTTCGAGGGACTATGGCTACACCTTC. The rearrangement uses TRBV28 and TRBJ1-2; D gene ambiguous. In germline, CDR1 is MDHEN, CDR2 SYDVKM. Trimming cost V 8 bases and J 3 bases, with 16 bases left between them. The length of the CDR3 is 14 residues.

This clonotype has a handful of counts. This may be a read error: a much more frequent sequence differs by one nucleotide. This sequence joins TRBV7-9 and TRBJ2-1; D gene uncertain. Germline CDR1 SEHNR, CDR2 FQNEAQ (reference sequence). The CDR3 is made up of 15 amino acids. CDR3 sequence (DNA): TGTGCCGGCAGCCCCAAGGCCCCACAGTCAAATGAGCAGTTCTTC. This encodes CAGSPKAPQSNEQFF.

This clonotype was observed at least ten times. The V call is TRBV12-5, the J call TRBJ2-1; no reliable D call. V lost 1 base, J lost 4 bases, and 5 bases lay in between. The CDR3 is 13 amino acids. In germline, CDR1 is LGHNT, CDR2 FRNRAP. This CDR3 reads CASGLGRYNEQFF. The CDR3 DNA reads TGTGCTAGTGGTTTGGGACGGTACAATGAGCAGTTCTTC.

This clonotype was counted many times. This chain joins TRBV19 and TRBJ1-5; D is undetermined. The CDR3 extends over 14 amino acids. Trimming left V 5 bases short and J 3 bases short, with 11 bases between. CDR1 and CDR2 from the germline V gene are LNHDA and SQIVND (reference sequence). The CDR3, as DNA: TGTGCCAGTAGTCGTCATACAGACAATCAGCCCCAGCATTTT. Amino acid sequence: CASSRHTDNQPQHF. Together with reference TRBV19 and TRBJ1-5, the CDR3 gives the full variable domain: DGGITQSPKYLFRKEGQNVTLSCEQNLNHDAMYWYRQDPGQGLRLIYYSQIVNDFQKGDIAEGYSVSREKKESFPLTVTSAQKNPTAFYLCASSRHTDNQPQHFGDGTRLSIL.

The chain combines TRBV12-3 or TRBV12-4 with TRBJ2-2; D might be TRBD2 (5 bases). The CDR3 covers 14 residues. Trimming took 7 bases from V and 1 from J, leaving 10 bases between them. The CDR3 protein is CASTLALNTGELFF. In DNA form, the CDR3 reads TGTGCCAGCACCCTAGCTTTGAACACCGGGGAGCTGTTTTTT.

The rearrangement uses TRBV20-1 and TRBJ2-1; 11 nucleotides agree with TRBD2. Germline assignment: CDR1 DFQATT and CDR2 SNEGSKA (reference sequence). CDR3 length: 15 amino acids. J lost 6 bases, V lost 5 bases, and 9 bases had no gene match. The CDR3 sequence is CSAWSLAGVGNEQFF. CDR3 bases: TGCAGTGCTTGGTCACTAGCGGGAGTAGGCAATGAGCAGTTCTTC.

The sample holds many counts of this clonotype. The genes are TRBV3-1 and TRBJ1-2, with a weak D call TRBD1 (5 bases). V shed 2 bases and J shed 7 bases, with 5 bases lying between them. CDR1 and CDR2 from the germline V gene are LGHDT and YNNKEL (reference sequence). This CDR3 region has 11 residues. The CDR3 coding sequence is TGTGCCAGCAGCCAACAGGGTGGCTACACCTTC. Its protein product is CASSQQGGYTF.

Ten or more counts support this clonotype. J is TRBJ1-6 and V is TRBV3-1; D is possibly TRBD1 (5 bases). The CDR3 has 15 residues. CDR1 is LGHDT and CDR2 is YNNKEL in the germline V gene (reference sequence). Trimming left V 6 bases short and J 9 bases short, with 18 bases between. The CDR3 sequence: CASSLGRQGSSPLHF. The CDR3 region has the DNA TGTGCCAGCAGTCTGGGTCGGCAGGGAAGTTCACCCCTCCACTTT.

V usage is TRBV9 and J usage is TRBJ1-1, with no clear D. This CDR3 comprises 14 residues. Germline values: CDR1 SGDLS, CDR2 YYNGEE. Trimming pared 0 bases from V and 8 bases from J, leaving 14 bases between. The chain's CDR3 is CASSVAHSGPEAFF. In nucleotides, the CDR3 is TGTGCCAGCAGCGTAGCTCATTCAGGTCCCGAAGCTTTCTTT.

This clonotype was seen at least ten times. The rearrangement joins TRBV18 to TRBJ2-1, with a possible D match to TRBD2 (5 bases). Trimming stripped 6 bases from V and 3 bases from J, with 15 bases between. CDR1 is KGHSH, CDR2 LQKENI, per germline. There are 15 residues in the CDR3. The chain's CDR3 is CASSPPGGLYNEQFF. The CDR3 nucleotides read TGTGCCAGCTCCCCCCCCGGCGGGCTCTACAATGAGCAGTTCTTC.

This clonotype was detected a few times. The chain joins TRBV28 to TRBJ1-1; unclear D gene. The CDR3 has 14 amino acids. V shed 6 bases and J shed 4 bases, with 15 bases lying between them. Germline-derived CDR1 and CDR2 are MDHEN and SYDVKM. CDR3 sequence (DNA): TGTGCCAGCAGCTCACTCCGAGGGAGCACTGAAGCTTTCTTT. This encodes CASSSLRGSTEAFF.

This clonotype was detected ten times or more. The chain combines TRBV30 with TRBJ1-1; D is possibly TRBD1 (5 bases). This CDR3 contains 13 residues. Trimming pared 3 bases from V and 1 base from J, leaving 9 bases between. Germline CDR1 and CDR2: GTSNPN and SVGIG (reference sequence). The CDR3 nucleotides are TGTGCCTGGAGCTTTGGACAGAACACTGAAGCTTTCTTT. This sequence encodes CAWSFGQNTEAFF.

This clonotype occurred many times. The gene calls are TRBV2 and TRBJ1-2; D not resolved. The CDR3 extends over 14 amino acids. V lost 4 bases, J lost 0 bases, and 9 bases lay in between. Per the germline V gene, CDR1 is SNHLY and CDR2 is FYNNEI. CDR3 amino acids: CASSGGSANYGYTF. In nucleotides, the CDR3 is TGTGCCAGCAGTGGGGGTTCGGCTAACTATGGCTACACCTTC.